Detailed here is one TCR beta chain. Via MiXCR, TCRdb re-called the 5' RACE reads, giving one row per CDR3 protein. Among around 110,000 distinct CDR3 sequences, approximately 8.4% were seen once, and the ten largest hold approximately 24%. This entry belongs to a study of T cells after yellow fever vaccination. The overall study: Fractions low in cell number were prepared with SMART-Seq v4 Ultra Low Input.

From germline, CDR1 is GTSNPN and CDR2 SVGIG (reference sequence). This CDR3 has 18 amino acids. With 1 base clipped from V and 7 bases from J, the junction kept 17 bases outside the gene matches. The J gene is TRBJ1-5, the V gene TRBV30; 9 bases map to TRBD1. This TCR was recovered from a man aged 25 to 40 who received the YFV17D yellow fever vaccine. Source: CD8+ T cells sorted from PBMCs, taken 45 days after the yellow fever booster vaccination. CDR3 residues: CAWSGTGGASGSWQPQHF. CDR3 in DNA: TGTGCCTGGAGTGGAACAGGGGGCGCGTCGGGATCGTGGCAGCCCCAGCATTTT.